This entry describes one T cell receptor beta chain. The sample holds a few counts of this clonotype. This receptor's antigen is unknown. No base-level quality is on record; no much larger clone is a single base apart. Trimming costs V 4 bases and J 1 base, and their ends lie 15 bases apart. CDR3 length: 16 amino acids, cysteine to phenylalanine. Only the CDR3 region is kept as DNA, spanning 48 bases read in frame from base 1. CDR1 and CDR2, per the germline V gene, are SGHRS and YFSETQ. The sample comes from a study of T-cell reconstitution after alpha-beta-depleted transplantation in children (dated by TCRdb to about 2016). Context from the whole study: Using TCR repertoire profiling, the study followed T-cell immune reconstitution in a quantitative way in children after TCRalphabeta/CD19-depleted allogeneic hematopoietic cell transplantation. What the study reported, not specific to this receptor: In some patients, high TCRbeta diversity at day 60 was attributed to recipient T cells and intrathymic progenitors that had survived conditioning. The frequencies of hyperexpanded clones fell over the following months, and after one year, T-cell counts and TCRbeta diversity were mostly attributed to newly produced T cells. The apparently early alphabetaT-cell count recovery about two months after transplant was reportedly dependent on only several hundred rapidly expanded clones derived from non-depleted graft cells.

The library was produced with PCR. The run used an Illumina HiSeq 2500. Molecular barcoding was employed in the preparation of TCR libraries, with unique molecular identifiers being used to normalize TCRbeta repertoire quantification. TCRdb's own reprocessing of the public reads used fastp at Q25 and MiXCR and kept productive beta chains. Here each entry gathers all rows of one CDR3 protein and keeps the most common genes and DNA. The sample includes fewer than 550,000 distinct CDR3 sequences, with about 11% observed a single time. The ten biggest clones cover 2% to 2.5% of the sample. The treatment or condition label here, explained by the study, means: allogeneic hematopoietic cell transplantation with graft depleted of TCRalphabeta T cells and CD19 B cells. Transplant recipients were children who received TCRalphabeta/CD19-depleted allogeneic hematopoietic cell grafts.

This receptor was taken from a child aged 2-15 years with inherited bone marrow failure, due to receive a stem cell transplant. In this chain, TRBV5-1 is recombined with TRBJ1-3, with a tentative D gene TRBD1 over 5 matching bases. Sequenced here: PBMCs, sampled before TCRalphabeta/CD19-depleted stem cell transplant. In nucleotides, the sequence is TGCGCCAGCAGCGTAGGCCCCGGGACGTCTGGAAACACCATATATTTT. This yields the protein CASSVGPGTSGNTIYF.